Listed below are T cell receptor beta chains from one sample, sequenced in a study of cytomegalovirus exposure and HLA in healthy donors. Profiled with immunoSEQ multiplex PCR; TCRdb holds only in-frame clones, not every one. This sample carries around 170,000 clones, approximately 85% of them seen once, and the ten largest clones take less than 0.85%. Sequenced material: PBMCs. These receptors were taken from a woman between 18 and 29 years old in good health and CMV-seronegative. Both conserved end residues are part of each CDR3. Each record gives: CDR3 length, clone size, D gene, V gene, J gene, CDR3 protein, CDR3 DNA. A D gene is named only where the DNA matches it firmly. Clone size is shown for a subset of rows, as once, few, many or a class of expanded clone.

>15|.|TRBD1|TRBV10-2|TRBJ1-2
CASSQGQGVHRGYTF
TGCGCCAGCAGTCAGGGACAGGGAGTCCATCGTGGCTACACCTTC
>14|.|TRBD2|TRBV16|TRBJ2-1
CASGASGRRNEQFF
TGTGCCAGCGGGGCTAGCGGGAGACGCAATGAGCAGTTCTTC
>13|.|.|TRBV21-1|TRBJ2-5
CASSRDRQETQYF
TGTGCCAGCAGCAGGGACAGACAAGAGACCCAGTACTTC
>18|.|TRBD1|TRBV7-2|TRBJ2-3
CASSLVPADRVGKDTQYF
TGTGCCAGCAGCTTAGTCCCCGCAGACAGGGTAGGGAAAGATACGCAGTATTTT
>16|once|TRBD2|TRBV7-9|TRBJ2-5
CASSPAGGASQETQYF
TGTGCCAGCAGCCCGGCGGGGGGGGCGAGCCAAGAGACCCAGTACTTC
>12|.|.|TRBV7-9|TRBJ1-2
CASSQDTYGYTF
TGTGCCAGCAGCCAGGACACTTATGGCTACACCTTC
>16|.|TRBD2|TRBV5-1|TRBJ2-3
CASSSSGGDAIDTQYF
TGCGCCAGCAGCTCTAGCGGGGGCGACGCTATAGATACGCAGTATTTT
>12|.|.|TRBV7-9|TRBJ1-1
CSSSLKDSEAFF
TGTTCCAGCAGCCTTAAGGACAGTGAAGCTTTCTTT
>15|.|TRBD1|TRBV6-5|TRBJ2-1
CASSYDRGPNNEQFF
TGTGCCAGCAGTTACGACAGGGGACCGAACAATGAGCAGTTCTTC
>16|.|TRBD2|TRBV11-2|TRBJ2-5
CASSLGLAGVQETQYF
TGTGCCAGCAGCTTGGGACTAGCGGGGGTGCAAGAGACCCAGTACTTC
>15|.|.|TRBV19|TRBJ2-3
CASRGASDLSDTQYF
TGTGCCTCCCGAGGGGCTAGCGATCTGTCAGATACGCAGTATTTT
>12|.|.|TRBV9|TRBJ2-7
CASSPSGYEQYF
TGTGCCAGCAGCCCGTCCGGCTACGAGCAGTACTTC
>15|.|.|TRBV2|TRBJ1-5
CASSGALGSNQPQHF
TGTGCCAGCAGTGGGGCCTTGGGTAGCAATCAGCCCCAGCATTTT
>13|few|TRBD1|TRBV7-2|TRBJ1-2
CASSSGRGDGYTF
TGTGCCAGCAGCTCGGGCAGGGGGGATGGCTACACCTTC
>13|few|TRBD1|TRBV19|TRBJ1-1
CASSGQVNTEAFF
TGTGCCAGTTCGGGACAGGTGAACACTGAAGCTTTCTTT
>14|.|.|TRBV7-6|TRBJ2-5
CASSLGATIETQYF
TGTGCCAGCAGCTTAGGGGCCACGATCGAGACCCAGTACTTC
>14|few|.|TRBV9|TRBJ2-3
CASTQLAATDTQYF
TGTGCCAGCACCCAACTAGCAGCCACAGATACGCAGTATTTT
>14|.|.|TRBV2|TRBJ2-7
CASSEGSGYDEQYF
TGTGCCAGCAGTGAAGGGTCAGGGTATGACGAGCAGTACTTC
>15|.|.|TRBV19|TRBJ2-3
CASSTPPARGDTQYF
TGTGCCAGTAGTACCCCTCCCGCCAGGGGCGATACGCAGTATTTT
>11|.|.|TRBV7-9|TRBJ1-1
CASSFPREAFF
TGTGCCAGCAGCTTCCCTCGTGAAGCTTTCTTT
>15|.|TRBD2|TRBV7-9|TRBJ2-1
CASSLASGGAGEQFF
TGTGCCAGCAGCTTGGCTAGCGGGGGGGCAGGCGAGCAGTTCTTC
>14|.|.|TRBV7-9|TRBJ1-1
CASSAMGGHTEAFF
TGTGCCAGCAGCGCTATGGGGGGGCACACTGAAGCTTTCTTT
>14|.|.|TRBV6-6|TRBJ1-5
CASVERSINQPQHF
TGTGCCAGCGTCGAGCGCAGTATCAATCAGCCCCAGCACTTT
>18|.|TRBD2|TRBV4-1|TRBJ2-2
CASSQDPTSGANTGELFF
TGCGCCAGCAGCCAAGATCCCACTAGCGGAGCGAACACCGGGGAGCTGTTTTTT
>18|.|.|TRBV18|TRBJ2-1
CASSPPVAGTGSYNEQFF
TGTGCCAGCTCACCACCAGTGGCAGGAACCGGGAGTTACAATGAGCAGTTCTTC
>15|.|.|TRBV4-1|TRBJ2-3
CASSLGQGGTDTQYF
TGCGCCAGCAGCCTAGGACAGGGAGGGACAGATACGCAGTATTTT
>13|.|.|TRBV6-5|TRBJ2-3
CASKRSPRDTQYF
TGTGCCAGCAAGCGGTCCCCTCGGGATACGCAGTATTTT
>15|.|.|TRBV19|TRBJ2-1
CASSIDLGSYNEQFF
TGTGCCAGTAGTATAGATCTAGGCTCCTACAATGAGCAGTTCTTC
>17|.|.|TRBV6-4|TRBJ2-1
CASSERGGGGSYNEQFF
TGTGCCAGCAGTGAGAGAGGCGGCGGAGGCTCCTACAATGAGCAGTTCTTC
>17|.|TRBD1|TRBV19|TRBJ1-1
CASSRRDRGPSNTEAFF
TGTGCCAGTAGTCGGAGGGACAGGGGGCCTTCGAACACTGAAGCTTTCTTT
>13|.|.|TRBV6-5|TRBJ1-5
CASSEASYQPQHF
TGTGCCAGCAGTGAAGCGAGTTATCAGCCCCAGCATTTT
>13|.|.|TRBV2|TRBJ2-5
CASSGQGRETQYF
TGTGCCAGCAGTGGCCAGGGAAGGGAGACCCAGTACTTC
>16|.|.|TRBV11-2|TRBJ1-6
CASSRPLGVYNSPLHF
TGTGCCAGCAGCCGTCCCCTGGGAGTGTATAATTCACCCCTCCACTTT
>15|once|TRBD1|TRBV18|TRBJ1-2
CASSPPGQGPYGYTF
TGTGCCAGCTCACCACCGGGACAGGGACCCTATGGCTACACCTTC
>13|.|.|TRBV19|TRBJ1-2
CASTFGENYGYTF
TGTGCCAGTACATTCGGGGAGAACTATGGCTACACCTTC
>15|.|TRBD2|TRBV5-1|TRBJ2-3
CASSSGLGGTDTQYF
TGCGCCAGCAGCTCTGGACTAGGCGGGACCGATACGCAGTATTTT
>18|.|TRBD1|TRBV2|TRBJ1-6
CASSVGPQGVQYNSPLHF
TGTGCCAGCAGTGTTGGGCCGCAGGGGGTTCAATATAATTCACCCCTCCACTTT
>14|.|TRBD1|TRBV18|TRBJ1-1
CASSSWTGGTEAFF
TGTGCCAGCTCAAGTTGGACAGGTGGAACTGAAGCTTTCTTT
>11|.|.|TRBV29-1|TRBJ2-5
CSVGAPETQYF
TGCAGCGTTGGGGCCCCAGAGACCCAGTACTTC
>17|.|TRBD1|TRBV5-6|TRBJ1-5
CASSLAWDRASNQPQHF
TGTGCCAGCAGCTTGGCGTGGGACAGGGCTAGCAATCAGCCCCAGCATTTT
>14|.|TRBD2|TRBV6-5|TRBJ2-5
CASSNPGRAGTQYF
TGTGCCAGCAGTAACCCCGGGAGGGCTGGGACCCAGTACTTC
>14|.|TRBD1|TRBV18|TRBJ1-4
CASSRDRGSEKLFF
TGTGCCAGCTCCCGGGACAGGGGAAGTGAAAAACTGTTTTTT
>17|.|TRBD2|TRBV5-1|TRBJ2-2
CASSLRLESGRAGELFF
TGCGCCAGCAGCTTGAGATTGGAGAGCGGGAGGGCCGGGGAGCTGTTTTTT
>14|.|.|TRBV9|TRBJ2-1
CASSVGTFYNEQFF
TGTGCCAGCAGCGTAGGGACTTTCTACAATGAGCAGTTCTTC
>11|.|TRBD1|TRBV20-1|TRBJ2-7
CSASGGYEQYF
TGCAGTGCCTCAGGGGGCTACGAGCAGTACTTC
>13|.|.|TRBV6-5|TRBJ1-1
CASSYKESTEAFF
TGTGCCAGCAGTTACAAAGAGAGCACTGAAGCTTTCTTT
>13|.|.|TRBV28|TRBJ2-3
CASSFGRGDTQYF
TGTGCCAGCAGTTTCGGGAGAGGAGATACGCAGTATTTT
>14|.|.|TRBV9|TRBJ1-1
CASSVAPVNTEAFF
TGTGCCAGCAGCGTAGCTCCCGTGAACACTGAAGCTTTCTTT
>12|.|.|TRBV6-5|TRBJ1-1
CASSFQNTEAFF
TGTGCCAGCAGTTTTCAGAACACTGAAGCTTTCTTT
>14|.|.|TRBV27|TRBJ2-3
CAVRQVGLIDTQYF
TGTGCCGTGAGACAGGTTGGGTTGATTGATACGCAGTATTTT
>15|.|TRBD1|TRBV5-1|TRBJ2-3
CASSTGTGRTDTQYF
TGCGCCAGCAGTACCGGGACAGGGCGCACAGATACGCAGTATTTT
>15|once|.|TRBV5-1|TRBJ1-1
CASSFGRKGDTEAFF
TGCGCCAGCAGCTTTGGCAGGAAAGGGGACACTGAAGCTTTCTTT
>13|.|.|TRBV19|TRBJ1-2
CASRRPSNYGYTF
TGTGCCAGTAGGAGGCCGAGTAACTATGGCTACACCTTC
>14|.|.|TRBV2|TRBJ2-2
CASGSLLGTGELFF
TGTGCCAGCGGGAGCCTTTTGGGCACCGGGGAGCTGTTTTTT